This T cell receptor beta chain appears in the sequencing data of a study of PD-L1 blockade in urothelial cancer. Across the whole study: About 90% of the roughly 29 patients comprised males who had bladder-origin urothelial cancer. Treatment start was followed by blood analysis at 3 weeks (second dose) and again at 6 weeks.

Only in-frame clones appear in the TCRdb table, and some are missing; sequencing was by immunoSEQ multiplex PCR. The repertoire consists of tens of thousands of clones, with around 81% occurring once and the leading ten covering 2.5% to 4%. Germline V lookup: CDR1 SGHRS, CDR2 YFSETQ. Trimming at V came to 0 bases and at J to 4 bases, leaving 4 bases not matched to a gene. The CDR3 contains 16 residues. The time point here: pretreatment peripheral blood. Here the sequenced sample was PBMCs, taken around atezolizumab (anti-PD-L1) treatment. The receptor was derived from a man between 65 and 79 years old with urothelial cancer. This chain joins TRBV5-1 and TRBJ2-1; TRBD2 matches at 10 bases. Written as DNA, the CDR3 is TGCGCCAGCAGCTTGGCAGCGGGAGGGCCGTACAATGAGCAGTTCTTC. This translates into CASSLAAGGPYNEQFF.